This entry features one T cell receptor beta chain sequence. The sample comes from a study of blood T cell repertoires in COVID-19. Across the whole study: Sites in the United States, Italy and Spain provided acute and convalescent COVID-19 samples. PBMCs, B-cell-depleted T cells, or T cells were the source of the cDNA or gDNA that made up the material.

With 0 bases removed from V and 2 bases from J, the gap between germline ends came to 8 bases. There are 15 residues in the CDR3. Germline V gives CDR1 MNHEY, CDR2 SMNVEV (reference sequence). Original handling: Estimates of nucleated cell counts were drawn from the amplification of reference gene primers. The assay was immunoSEQ multiplex PCR, and TCRdb's table has in-frame clones only and misses some. The V and J calls and clone size are taken from that table; D and trimming were inferred from the DNA. The sample consists of under 200,000 clones, approximately 90% of them appearing once. Enrolled during active infection, Seattle patients were then followed longitudinally.

The material sequenced was peripheral blood. The clonotype was recovered from a woman between 70 and 85 years old with COVID-19, enrolled during active disease. This chain uses TRBV27 with TRBJ2-4, with a weak D call TRBD2 (6 bases). The CDR3 loop reads CASSLSGGTKNIQYF. As DNA, the CDR3 is TGTGCCAGCAGTTTATCCGGGGGAACCAAAAACATTCAGTACTTC.